This entry features one T cell receptor beta chain sequence. This record comes from a study of blood T cell repertoires in COVID-19. For the study at large: Samples came from the United States, Italy and Spain, spanning acute and convalescent COVID-19. Sources were T cells, B-cell-depleted T cells, or PBMCs; the material itself was cDNA or gDNA.

Source study methods: Quantification of nucleated cells was approximated via reference gene primer amplification. The data were produced by immunoSEQ multiplex PCR, yet TCRdb's version contains in-frame clones alone and is incomplete. The V and J calls and clone size come from that table; D and trimming were worked out from the DNA. The sample has roughly 78,000 clones; approximately 86% are singletons. V lost 0 bases, J lost 0 bases, and 10 bases lay in between. CDR1 is WNHNN and CDR2 is SYGVQD in the germline V gene (reference sequence). This CDR3 comprises 16 residues. Sequenced input: peripheral blood. This receptor was identified in a man over 45 with acute or convalescent COVID-19. The chain couples TRBV10-1 to TRBJ2-3, with a weak D call TRBD2 (7 bases). CDR3 nucleotides: TGCGCCAGCAGTGAGTCGGGGGGGCCGAGCACAGATACGCAGTATTTT. It specifies CASSESGGPSTDTQYF.